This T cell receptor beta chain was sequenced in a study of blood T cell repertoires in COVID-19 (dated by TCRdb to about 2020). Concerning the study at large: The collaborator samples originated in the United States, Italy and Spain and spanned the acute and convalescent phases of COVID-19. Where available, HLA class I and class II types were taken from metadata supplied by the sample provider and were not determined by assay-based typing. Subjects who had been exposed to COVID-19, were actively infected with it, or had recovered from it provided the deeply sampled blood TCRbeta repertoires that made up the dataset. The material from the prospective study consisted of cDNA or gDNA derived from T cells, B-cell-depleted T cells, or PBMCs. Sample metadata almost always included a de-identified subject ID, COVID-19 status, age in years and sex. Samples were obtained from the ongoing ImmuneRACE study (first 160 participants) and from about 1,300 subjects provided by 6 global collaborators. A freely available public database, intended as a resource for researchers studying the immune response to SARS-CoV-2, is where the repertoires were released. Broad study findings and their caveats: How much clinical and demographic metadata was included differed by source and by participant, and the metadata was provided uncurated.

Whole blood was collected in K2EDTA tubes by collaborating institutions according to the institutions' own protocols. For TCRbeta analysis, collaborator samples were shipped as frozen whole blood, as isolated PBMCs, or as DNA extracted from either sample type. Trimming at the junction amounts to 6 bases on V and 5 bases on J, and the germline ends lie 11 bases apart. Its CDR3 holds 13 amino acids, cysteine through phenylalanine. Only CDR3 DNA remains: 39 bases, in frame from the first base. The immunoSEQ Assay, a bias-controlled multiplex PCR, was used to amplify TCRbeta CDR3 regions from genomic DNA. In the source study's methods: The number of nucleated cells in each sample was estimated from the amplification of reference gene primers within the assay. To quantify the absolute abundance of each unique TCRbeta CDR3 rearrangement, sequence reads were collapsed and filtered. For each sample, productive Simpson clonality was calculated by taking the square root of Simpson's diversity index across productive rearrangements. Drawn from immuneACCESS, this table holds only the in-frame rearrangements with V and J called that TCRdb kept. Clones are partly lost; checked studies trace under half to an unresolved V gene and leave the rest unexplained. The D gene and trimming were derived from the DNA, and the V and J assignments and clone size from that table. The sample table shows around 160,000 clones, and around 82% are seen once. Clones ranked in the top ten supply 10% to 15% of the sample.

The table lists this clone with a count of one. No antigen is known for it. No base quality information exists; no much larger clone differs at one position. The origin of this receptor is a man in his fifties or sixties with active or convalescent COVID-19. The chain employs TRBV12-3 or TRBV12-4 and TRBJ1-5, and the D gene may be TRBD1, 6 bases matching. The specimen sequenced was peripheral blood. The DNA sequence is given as TGTGCCAGCAGCCTGGGACACGATCAGCCCCAGCATTTT. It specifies CASSLGHDQPQHF.